This TCR beta chain comes out of a study of T cells expressing NK-cell markers. About the research overall: Eight donors were sequenced, seven testing HCMV-seropositive and one testing seronegative. Study-level findings and limits: These clonotypes also led the CD3+CD56-NKG2C+ fraction in a handful of donors. Expanded NKG2C+ T cell clones had unclear HCMV specificity. Of the CD8+ T cell pool in more than 5 donors, about 1.0-8% was accounted for by dominant NKG2C+ clonotypes.

A word on this clonotype: What it recognizes is unknown.

Following a re-call of the 5' RACE reads, TCRdb has one entry per CDR3 protein and lacks DNA. The sample table sets out roughly 180,000 distinct CDR3 sequences. This clonotype originated in a woman aged 18 to 69 in good health. The sample consisted of blood T cells: a sorted CD56 or NKG2C T cell subset, CD4+ or CD8+ T cells, or bulk PBMC T cells (not recorded which).

This CDR3 reads CASRQMGGTGELFF. J is TRBJ2-2 and V is TRBV5-1. The CDR3 has 14 amino acids. Germline-derived CDR1 and CDR2 are SGHRS and YFSETQ. Variable domain in full (rest from reference TRBV5-1 and TRBJ2-2): KAGVTQTPRYLIKTRGQQVTLSCSPISGHRSVSWYQQTPGQGLQFLFEYFSETQRNKGNFPGRFSGRQFSNSRSEMNVSTLELGDSALYLCASRQMGGTGELFFGEGSRLTVL.